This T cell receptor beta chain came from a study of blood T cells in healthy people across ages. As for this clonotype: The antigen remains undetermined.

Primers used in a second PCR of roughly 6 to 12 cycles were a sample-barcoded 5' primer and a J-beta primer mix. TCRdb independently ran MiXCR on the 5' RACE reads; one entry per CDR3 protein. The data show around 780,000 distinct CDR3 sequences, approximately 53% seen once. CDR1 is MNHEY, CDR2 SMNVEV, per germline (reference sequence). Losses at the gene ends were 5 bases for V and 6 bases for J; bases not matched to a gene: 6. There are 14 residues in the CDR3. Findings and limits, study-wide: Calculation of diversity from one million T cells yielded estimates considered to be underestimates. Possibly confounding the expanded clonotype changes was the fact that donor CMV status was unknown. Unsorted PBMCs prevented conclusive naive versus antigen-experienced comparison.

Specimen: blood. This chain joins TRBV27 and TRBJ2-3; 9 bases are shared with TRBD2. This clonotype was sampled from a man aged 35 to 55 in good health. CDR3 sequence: CASSPRLAADTQYF. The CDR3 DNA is TGTGCCAGCAGTCCGCGACTAGCGGCCGATACGCAGTATTTT.